This T cell receptor beta chain was sequenced during a study of blood T cell repertoires in COVID-19. Comments on this clone: Its ends do not fully match the called genes, so a read error is possible.

Participants' own reports of clinical history determined their cohort assignment. The data were produced by immunoSEQ multiplex PCR, yet TCRdb's version contains in-frame clones alone and is incomplete. The data show 110,000 to 150,000 clones, with roughly four fifths seen just once and about 10% held by the top ten. The CDR3 is 12 amino acids. Germline V gene sequence: CDR1 MNHEY, CDR2 SVGEGT. This rearrangement joins TRBV6-2 or TRBV6-3 to TRBJ2-7, with 8 positions matching TRBD2. Sequencing was performed on PBMCs or T cells enriched from blood (not recorded which). This TCR was sampled from a man over 45 who had recovered from COVID-19. The CDR3 is CASSYTAGGSDF. CDR3 nucleotide sequence: TGTGCCAGCAGTTATACTGCGGGGGGCAGTGACTTC.